The present T cell receptor beta chain was sequenced within a study of shared clonotypes between healthy human individuals. TCRdb's table, derived via immunoSEQ multiplex PCR, lists solely in-frame clones and lacks some. The repertoire holds around 530,000 clones, with around three quarters as singletons. For this clone: A much more abundant neighbour one base away suggests this may be a read error. Other DNA sequences in the sample encode the same CDR3.

This CDR3 has 13 amino acids. Germline V gives CDR1 SEHNR, CDR2 FQNEAQ (reference sequence). This sequence was found in a middle-aged woman in good health. Some clones in this sample may be carry-over from other donors' samples. V usage is TRBV7-9 and J usage is TRBJ1-6, with 9 bases identical to TRBD1. The sequencing sample was made of PBMCs. The CDR3 sequence: CASSWDRDSPLHF. The CDR3, as DNA: TGTGCCAGCAGCTGGGACAGGGATTCACCCCTTCACTTT.